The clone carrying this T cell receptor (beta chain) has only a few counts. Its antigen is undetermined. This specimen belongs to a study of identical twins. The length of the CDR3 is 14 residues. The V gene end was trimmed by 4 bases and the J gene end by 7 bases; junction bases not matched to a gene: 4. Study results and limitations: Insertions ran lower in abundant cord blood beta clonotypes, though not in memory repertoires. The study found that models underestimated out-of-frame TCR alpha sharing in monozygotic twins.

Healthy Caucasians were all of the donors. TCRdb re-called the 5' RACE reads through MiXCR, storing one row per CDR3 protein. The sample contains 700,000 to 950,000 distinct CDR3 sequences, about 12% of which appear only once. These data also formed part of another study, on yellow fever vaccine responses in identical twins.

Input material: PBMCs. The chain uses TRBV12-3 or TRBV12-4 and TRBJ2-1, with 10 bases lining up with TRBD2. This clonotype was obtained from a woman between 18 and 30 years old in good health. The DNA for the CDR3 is TGTGCCAGCAGTTCGGGACTAGCGTTTAATGAGCAGTTCTTC. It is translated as CASSSGLAFNEQFF.